The T cell receptor beta chain under discussion was sequenced for a study of tumor-infiltrating lymphocytes in oesophageal squamous cell carcinoma. There are a few counts of this clonotype. TCRdb redid the calling of the PCR reads with MiXCR, one entry per CDR3 protein. The repertoire holds roughly 17,000 distinct CDR3 sequences, about 50% seen once, with 35% to 45% in the top ten. Germline V lookup: CDR1 SGHTA, CDR2 FQGTGA. CDR3 length equals 14 residues. With 5 bases removed from V and 1 base from J, the gap between germline ends came to 10 bases. This clonotype was obtained from a female donor with esophageal squamous cell carcinoma. V is TRBV7-3 and J is TRBJ2-3; D might be TRBD1 (6 bases). The sequenced sample consisted of normal esophageal tissue next to the tumor. The CDR3 protein is CASSKEGGTDTQYF. Written as DNA, the CDR3 is TGTGCCAGCAGCAAAGAGGGGGGCACAGATACGCAGTATTTT.